Listed here are 32 T cell receptor beta chains from one sample, sequenced in a study of technical replicates of blood from a handful of donors. The table came from immunoSEQ multiplex PCR; TCRdb's copy has only in-frame clones and leaves some out. The data show tens of thousands of clones, about nine tenths seen once. The specimen sequenced was T cells isolated from PBMCs. All receptors come from a human donor in good health.

The chain joins TRBV27 to TRBJ1-1; TRBD1 might be the D (5 bases). The CDR3 sequence is 13 residues long. Germline CDR1 is MNHEY and CDR2 is SMNVEV (reference sequence). The ends were cut back, 8 bases at V and 3 bases at J, with 13 bases in the middle. This CDR3 reads CASGWGPDTEAFF. The CDR3 DNA sequence: TGTGCCAGCGGCTGGGGCCCGGACACTGAAGCTTTCTTT.

The V gene is TRBV30, the J gene TRBJ1-4; D unresolved. The ends were cut back, 3 bases at V and 0 bases at J, with 17 bases in the middle. CDR1 and CDR2 from the germline V gene are GTSNPN and SVGIG (reference sequence). The CDR3 totals 17 residues. CDR3 sequence: CAWRAFRQDSTNEKLFF. The CDR3 coding sequence is TGTGCCTGGAGAGCGTTCCGGCAGGACTCAACTAATGAAAAACTGTTTTTT.

The chain couples TRBV12-5 to TRBJ2-7; D is unclear. The CDR3 extends over 16 amino acids. Germline-derived CDR1 and CDR2 are LGHNT and FRNRAP. The V and J ends lost 2 bases and 2 bases respectively, with 16 bases between them. DNA of the CDR3: TGTGCTAGTGGTTTGTTTCTGGGCAGGCGCACCTACGAGCAGTACTTC. This translates into CASGLFLGRRTYEQYF.

In the case of this clone: This specimen includes other DNA sequences encoding the same CDR3. This chain uses TRBV6-5 with TRBJ1-1, with 8 bases that match TRBD1. The J segment lost 0 bases and the V segment lost 6 bases, leaving 6 bases of the junction unmatched. Germline-derived CDR1 and CDR2 are MNHEY and SVGAGI. The CDR3 extends over 15 amino acids. CDR3 sequence: CASSRRDRLNTEAFF. The DNA for the CDR3 is TGTGCCAGCAGCCGACGGGACAGGCTGAACACTGAAGCTTTCTTT.

This chain's CDR3 is CASRTGQGNQPQHF. CDR3 bases: TGTGCCAGCAGAACGGGACAGGGAAATCAGCCCCAGCATTTT. The V gene is TRBV6-5, the J gene TRBJ1-5; 9 bases are shared with TRBD1. The CDR3 runs 14 residues. V shed 6 bases and J 4 bases; nucleotides not matched to a gene: 4. The V gene's germline CDR1 is MNHEY and CDR2 SVGAGI.

The V gene is TRBV11-2, the J gene TRBJ1-5, with TRBD1 identical over 11 bases. Trimming cost V 5 bases and J 3 bases; bases outside gene matches: 3. The CDR3 length is 15 residues. Germline lookup yields CDR1 SGHAT and CDR2 FQNNGV. The CDR3: CASSLDRGPNQPQHF. CDR3 coding DNA: TGTGCCAGCAGCCTGGACAGGGGGCCCAATCAGCCCCAGCATTTT.

This chain connects TRBV7-8 to TRBJ2-7; 13 nucleotides match TRBD2. Germline V gene sequence: CDR1 SGHVS, CDR2 FQNEAQ. The CDR3 contains 15 residues. V lost 3 bases and J lost 4; bases outside the gene matches: 3. This CDR3 is CASSFTSGGDYEQYF. CDR3 nucleotide sequence: TGTGCCAGCAGCTTTACTAGCGGGGGGGATTACGAGCAGTACTTC.

This chain joins TRBV19 and TRBJ1-2; TRBD1 matches at 9 bases. Germline assignment: CDR1 LNHDA and CDR2 SQIVND (reference sequence). V lost 5 bases and J lost 4; bases outside the gene matches: 11. The CDR3 extends over 16 amino acids. This chain's CDR3 is CASSRGTGPGGYGYTF. The CDR3, as DNA: TGTGCCAGTAGTCGGGGGACAGGGCCCGGCGGCTATGGCTACACCTTC.

The chain employs TRBV6-6 and TRBJ1-6; weak D call: TRBD1 (6 bases). The germline CDR1 and CDR2 sequences are MNHNY and SVGAGI (reference sequence). The CDR3 consists of 14 residues. Trimming took off 6 bases at V and 8 bases at J, with 14 bases between the two ends. The CDR3 sequence: CASRNRVFDSPLHF. CDR3 bases: TGTGCCAGCAGAAACAGGGTATTTGATTCACCCCTCCACTTT.

This clone came up once. The rearrangement joins TRBV30 to TRBJ2-2; 7 positions agree with TRBD1. CDR3 length equals 14 residues. Trimming removed 5 bases from V and 4 bases from J; junction bases left unmatched: 7. Germline loops: CDR1 GTSNPN, CDR2 SVGIG (reference sequence). In nucleotides, the CDR3 is TGTGCCTGGGCCGGGACAGTTACCACCGGGGAGCTGTTTTTT. It yields the protein CAWAGTVTTGELFF. The whole variable domain, filled in from reference TRBV30 and TRBJ2-2, reads SQTIHQWPATLVQPVGSPLSLECTVEGTSNPNLYWYRQAAGRGLQLLFYSVGIGQISSEVPQNLSASRPQDRQFILSSKKLLLSDSGFYLCAWAGTVTTGELFFGEGSRLTVL.

The CDR3 DNA sequence: TGTGCCAGCAGTTACTCGGGACAGAAGAATTCACCCCTCCACTTT. Protein sequence: CASSYSGQKNSPLHF. The chain recombines TRBV6-5 with TRBJ1-6; 7 nucleotides line up with TRBD1. Germline lookup yields CDR1 MNHEY and CDR2 SVGAGI. The CDR3 loop spans 15 amino acids. V was pared by 0 bases and J by 7 bases, with 3 bases of the junction left unmatched.

This clone is a singleton in its sample. V is TRBV5-6 and J is TRBJ1-2; no firm D call. V was pared by 0 bases and J by 4 bases, with 4 bases between. The CDR3 has 12 amino acids. From germline, CDR1 is SGHDT and CDR2 YYEEEE. CDR3 loop: CASSLDRYGYTF. DNA for the CDR3: TGTGCCAGCAGCTTGGATCGCTATGGCTACACCTTC.

V usage is TRBV19 and J usage is TRBJ2-1; TRBD2 aligns across 7 bases. Unmatched junction bases numbered 12, after V lost 5 bases and J lost 2 bases. The CDR3 has 17 amino acids. The germline V gene encodes CDR1 LNHDA and CDR2 SQIVND (reference sequence). CDR3 nucleotide sequence: TGTGCCAGTAGTGCCATCCCAACTAGCGTCCCCTACAATGAGCAGTTCTTC. Its protein product is CASSAIPTSVPYNEQFF.

The chain joins TRBV19 to TRBJ1-4, with 9 bases fitting TRBD1. CDR1 and CDR2 (germline): LNHDA, SQIVND (reference sequence). This CDR3 contains 14 residues. With V trimmed by 8 bases and J by 5 bases, 6 bases remained unmatched. DNA for the CDR3: TGTGCCAGTGGAATGGGGACAGGGAATGAAAAACTGTTTTTT. Translating it yields CASGMGTGNEKLFF.

This clone was observed a single time. CDR3 in DNA: TGTGCCACCAGCAGAAGTGCATTTTGGGGGGAAGAGACCCAGTACTTC. This encodes CATSRSAFWGEETQYF. J is TRBJ2-5 and V is TRBV15, with D perhaps matching TRBD2 (6 bases). Germline V CDR1 and CDR2: LNHNV, YYDKDF (reference sequence). The V end was cut by 2 bases, the J end by 3 bases, with 16 bases between. There are 16 residues in the CDR3.

The genes are TRBV29-1 and TRBJ2-1, with 7 bases matching TRBD2. This CDR3 is 15 amino acids long. Germline-derived CDR1 and CDR2 are SQVTM and ANQGSEA. Trimming removed 6 bases from V and 0 bases from J; junction bases left unmatched: 8. The CDR3 coding sequence is TGCAGCGTGGCTAGCGGATTCTTCTCCTACAATGAGCAGTTCTTC. Translation: CSVASGFFSYNEQFF.

The gene calls are TRBV28 and TRBJ1-5, with D uncertain. From germline, CDR1 is MDHEN and CDR2 SYDVKM. Trimming took off 2 bases at V and 1 base at J, with 12 bases between the two ends. The CDR3 has 16 residues. This CDR3 reads CASSLEPLGSNQPQHF. In DNA form, the CDR3 reads TGTGCCAGCAGTTTAGAGCCACTCGGGAGCAATCAGCCCCAGCATTTT.

The chain has TRBV28 and TRBJ2-1; 11 bases map to TRBD2. The CDR3 is made up of 16 amino acids. Germline V gives CDR1 MDHEN, CDR2 SYDVKM. J was trimmed by 3 bases and V by 2 bases; bases with no gene match: 3. The CDR3 sequence: CASSLRTSGSYNEQFF. For the CDR3, the DNA is TGTGCCAGCAGTTTACGAACTAGCGGGAGCTACAATGAGCAGTTCTTC. Full variable domain (outside the CDR3, taken from reference TRBV28 and TRBJ2-1): DVKVTQSSRYLVKRTGEKVFLECVQDMDHENMFWYRQDPGLGLRLIYFSYDVKMKEKGDIPEGYSVSREKKERFSLILESASTNQTSMYLCASSLRTSGSYNEQFFGPGTRLTVL.

The chain combines TRBV4-1 with TRBJ1-3; perhaps TRBD1 as D (6 bases). Germline CDR1 and CDR2: MGHRA and YSYEKL. The CDR3 sequence is 15 residues long. The germline V and J ends were trimmed by 6 bases and 2 bases, with 14 bases remaining between them. This chain's CDR3 is CASRQVGAPGNTIYF. In DNA form, the CDR3 reads TGCGCCAGCAGGCAGGTGGGGGCCCCTGGAAACACCATATATTTT.

V and J are TRBV10-3 and TRBJ1-5, with TRBD1 as a possible D gene (6 bases). The germline V gene has CDR1 ENHRY and CDR2 SYGVKD. The CDR3 runs 13 residues. Trimming removed 8 bases from V and 5 bases from J, with 13 bases in between. CDR3 sequence reads: CAIREQGDQPQHF. The CDR3 coding sequence is TGTGCCATCCGGGAACAGGGAGATCAGCCCCAGCATTTT.

The chain is built from TRBV6-5 and TRBJ1-6; no clear D. The V and J ends lost 0 bases and 10 bases respectively, with 4 bases between them. The CDR3 consists of 12 residues. CDR1 and CDR2 (germline): MNHEY, SVGAGI. CDR3 coding DNA: TGTGCCAGCAGTTACTCGAGGTCACCCCTCCACTTT. Its protein is CASSYSRSPLHF.

This chain uses TRBV25-1 with TRBJ1-2; maybe TRBD1 (6 bases). Germline CDR1 and CDR2: MGHDK and SYGVNS. V lost 1 base to trimming and J lost 3 bases, with 9 bases between them. The CDR3 runs 14 residues. In DNA form, the CDR3 reads TGTGCCAGCAGTGAATGGGAGGGGGACTATGGCTACACCTTC. Its translation: CASSEWEGDYGYTF.

The chain is built from TRBV30 and TRBJ2-1, with 7 positions matching TRBD1. Germline loops: CDR1 GTSNPN, CDR2 SVGIG (reference sequence). The CDR3 consists of 15 residues. V was clipped by 1 base and J by 9 bases; unmatched bases: 12. CDR3 bases: TGTGCCTGGAGTGCCCCGGGACAGACGGGCATTGAGCAGTTCTTC. Translating it yields CAWSAPGQTGIEQFF.

DNA for the CDR3: TGCAGTTCGGGACAAACGAACACCGGGGAGCTGTTTTTT. Translation gives CSSGQTNTGELFF. The V gene is TRBV29-1, the J gene TRBJ2-2, with D possibly TRBD1 on 6 matching bases. CDR1 is SQVTM, CDR2 ANQGSEA, per germline. The CDR3 loop spans 13 amino acids.

The J gene is TRBJ2-3, the V gene TRBV5-1, with TRBD2 matching 8 bases. The CDR3 consists of 16 residues. Germline lookup yields CDR1 SGHRS and CDR2 YFSETQ. With 4 bases clipped from V and 4 bases from J, the junction kept 11 bases outside the gene matches. As DNA, the CDR3 is TGCGCCAGCAGCACAGTAGCGGGGAAGGTTGCAGATACGCAGTATTTT. As protein: CASSTVAGKVADTQYF.

This chain uses TRBV5-5 with TRBJ1-2; perhaps TRBD1 as D (6 bases). Germline assignment: CDR1 SGHKS and CDR2 YYEKEE (reference sequence). CDR3 length: 14 amino acids. Trimming took 2 bases from V and 8 from J, leaving 16 bases between them. CDR3 nucleotides: TGTGCCAGCAGCTTTTCCCAGGGGCCGGGGGGCTACACCTTC. This gives the protein CASSFSQGPGGYTF.

The chain joins TRBV6-4 to TRBJ1-1; no reliable D call. V lost 4 bases and J lost 5, with 23 bases in between. This CDR3 contains 17 residues. CDR1 is MRHNA, CDR2 SNTAGT, per germline. The DNA of the CDR3 is TGTGCCAGCAGTGTAATGCGACTTCCCATTGAAAGGACTGAAGCTTTCTTT. Residues: CASSVMRLPIERTEAFF.

This clone was detected once. This sequence joins TRBV6-1 and TRBJ1-1, with unresolved D. Germline loops: CDR1 MNHNS, CDR2 SASEGT. V dropped 4 bases and J dropped 1 base, with 10 bases sitting between them. The length of the CDR3 is 14 residues. The CDR3 DNA is TGTGCCAGCAGTGTAGAGAGACAGAACACTGAAGCTTTCTTT. Translated: CASSVERQNTEAFF.

CDR3 residues: CASSLLGGSGELFF. The CDR3 DNA reads TGTGCCAGCAGTTTATTGGGGGGGTCCGGGGAGCTGTTTTTT. The genes are TRBV27 and TRBJ2-2; the match to TRBD2 covers 7 bases. Germline V gene sequence: CDR1 MNHEY, CDR2 SMNVEV (reference sequence). This CDR3 comprises 14 residues. After removal of 1 base from V and 6 bases from J, the junction contained 2 bases not matched to a gene.

The CDR3 DNA follows: TGTGCCAGCAGCACCCGACTAGCGGCGGGGGAGCTGTTTTTT. Translated: CASSTRLAAGELFF. This rearrangement joins TRBV13 to TRBJ2-2, with 9 bases matching TRBD2. This CDR3 is 14 amino acids long. The germline V gene encodes CDR1 PRHDT and CDR2 FYEKMQ (reference sequence). V shed 5 bases, J shed 8 bases, and the junction held 6 bases outside the gene matches.

The chain uses TRBV2 and TRBJ2-7; the D gene is possibly TRBD2 (5 bases). Germline loops: CDR1 SNHLY, CDR2 FYNNEI. The V end lost 3 bases, the J end lost 1 base, and 25 bases lay between the germline ends. CDR3 length: 19 amino acids. CDR3 sequence reads: CASSDRGSFVPFSSYEQYF. CDR3 in DNA: TGTGCCAGCAGTGATCGGGGAAGTTTCGTTCCGTTCAGTTCCTACGAGCAGTACTTC.

This chain's CDR3 is CASSLEGQVQYF. CDR3 sequence (DNA): TGTGCCAGCAGTTTGGAGGGCCAAGTGCAGTACTTC. The chain joins TRBV28 to TRBJ2-7, with D maybe TRBD2 (6 bases). From germline, CDR1 is MDHEN and CDR2 SYDVKM. The CDR3 loop spans 12 amino acids. The V end was cut by 3 bases, the J end by 9 bases, with 12 bases between.